These 28 T cell receptor beta chains originate from one sample sequenced in a study of cytomegalovirus exposure and HLA in healthy donors. It was with 60 Vbeta and 13 Jbeta primers that the PCR ran. Data came from immunoSEQ multiplex PCR; TCRdb stores just in-frame clones and leaves some out. The repertoire holds about 140,000 clones, around three quarters seen once, with over 3% in the top ten. The sequenced sample was PBMCs. The receptors originated from a middle-aged man in good health and CMV-seronegative.

The gene calls are TRBV27 and TRBJ2-1; D possibly corresponds to TRBD2 (6 bases). Germline CDR1 reads MNHEY; CDR2 reads SMNVEV (reference sequence). The CDR3 spans 17 residues. Trimming took off 6 bases at V and 6 bases at J, with 24 bases between the two ends. Here the CDR3 reads CASRQTGGAGRSNEQFF. The DNA of the CDR3 is TGTGCCAGCAGGCAAACAGGCGGCGCGGGACGATCCAATGAGCAGTTCTTC.

This chain connects TRBV4-1 to TRBJ1-1, with 10 bases identical to TRBD1. The CDR3 covers 16 residues. V gave up 4 bases and J gave up 11 bases; unmatched junction bases: 16. Germline V gene sequence: CDR1 MGHRA, CDR2 YSYEKL. CDR3 DNA sequence: TGCGCCAGCAGCCGACAGGGGGCGCGACAGGGGACTAAGGCTTTCTTT. Its protein product is CASSRQGARQGTKAFF.

The chain combines TRBV4-1 with TRBJ1-2, with D maybe TRBD1 (5 bases). Germline V lookup: CDR1 MGHRA, CDR2 YSYEKL. V was cut by 1 base and J by 8 bases, with 14 bases left in between. The CDR3 contains 14 residues. The CDR3 region is CASSQGGGAWGYTF. The DNA of the CDR3 is TGCGCCAGCAGCCAAGGGGGAGGGGCGTGGGGCTACACCTTC.

The rearrangement links TRBV19 to TRBJ2-7, with a tentative D call TRBD2 (5 bases). This CDR3 is 13 amino acids long. Germline loops: CDR1 LNHDA, CDR2 SQIVND (reference sequence). V was pared by 6 bases and J by 1 base, with 10 bases between. The CDR3 DNA reads TGTGCCAGTAGCGGGGATTCTTCCTACGAGCAGTACTTC. Its translation is CASSGDSSYEQYF.

This chain connects TRBV27 to TRBJ2-7, with 7 bases matching TRBD2. Per the germline V gene, CDR1 is MNHEY and CDR2 is SMNVEV (reference sequence). Trimming at V came to 6 bases and at J to 6 bases, leaving 14 bases not matched to a gene. The CDR3 has 15 amino acids. Written as DNA, the CDR3 is TGTGCCAGCAGCCTATCCCGGGGAGGGCCCCTCGAGCAGTACTTC. Its protein product is CASSLSRGGPLEQYF.

The J gene is TRBJ2-3, the V gene TRBV9; the D is unclear. The ends were cut back, 3 bases at V and 0 bases at J, with 2 bases in the middle. CDR3 length: 12 residues. Germline CDR1 is SGDLS and CDR2 is YYNGEE. CDR3 in amino acids: CASSASTDTQYF. CDR3 coding DNA: TGTGCCAGCAGCGCTAGCACAGATACGCAGTATTTT.

This CDR3 is CARASGQGSNEQFF. The CDR3 nucleotides read TGTGCCAGGGCGTCGGGACAGGGGTCGAATGAGCAGTTCTTC. The rearrangement uses TRBV2 and TRBJ2-1, with TRBD1 matching over 10 bases. Germline CDR1 reads SNHLY; CDR2 reads FYNNEI. V lost 9 bases and J lost 7; bases outside the gene matches: 9. CDR3 length equals 14 residues.

The chain employs TRBV27 and TRBJ2-7; TRBD1 aligns across 7 bases. The CDR3 is 12 amino acids. Trimming removed 4 bases from V and 7 bases from J; junction bases left unmatched: 4. Germline CDR1 and CDR2: MNHEY and SMNVEV (reference sequence). CDR3 bases: TGTGCCAGCAGTTCGACAGGGTGGGAGCAGTACTTC. Protein sequence: CASSSTGWEQYF.

The chain combines TRBV7-9 with TRBJ2-3, with D perhaps TRBD1 (6 bases). V was cut by 2 bases and J by 0 bases, with 18 bases left in between. This CDR3 has 18 amino acids. The V gene's germline CDR1 is SEHNR and CDR2 FQNEAQ (reference sequence). CDR3 bases: TGTGCCAGCAGCTTATCATCCGCCTTGGGGGCTAGCACAGATACGCAGTATTTT. This gives the protein CASSLSSALGASTDTQYF.

The chain recombines TRBV6-5 with TRBJ2-1; the match to TRBD2 covers 11 bases. Germline CDR1 is MNHEY and CDR2 is SVGAGI. With 7 bases clipped from V and 10 bases from J, the junction kept 12 bases outside the gene matches. The CDR3 length is 15 residues. For the CDR3, the DNA is TGTGCCAGCAATCCTAGCGGGGGGCCCTCCGGGGAGCAGTTCTTC. This encodes CASNPSGGPSGEQFF.

The chain combines TRBV9 with TRBJ1-5, with 7 bases fitting TRBD1. Germline V gene lookup returns CDR1 SGDLS and CDR2 YYNGEE. Trimming at V came to 0 bases and at J to 5 bases, leaving 2 bases not matched to a gene. The CDR3 sequence is 14 residues long. CDR3 sequence (DNA): TGTGCCAGCAGCGTAGTAGGGACAGATCAGCCCCAGCATTTT. It is translated as CASSVVGTDQPQHF.

The chain links TRBV7-2 to TRBJ2-3; weak D call: TRBD2 (6 bases). V lost 5 bases, J lost 3 bases, and 18 bases lay in between. The CDR3 has 16 amino acids. CDR1 SGHTA and CDR2 FQGNSA come from the germline V gene. The CDR3 region has the DNA TGTGCCAGCAGCCGGATGGAGGGGCGCGAAACAGATACGCAGTATTTT. Translating it yields CASSRMEGRETDTQYF. The full variable domain, with the rest looked up from reference TRBV7-2 and TRBJ2-3, is GAGVSQSPSNKVTEKGKDVELRCDPISGHTALYWYRQSLGQGLEFLIYFQGNSAPDKSGLPSDRFSAERTGGSVSTLTIQRTQQEDSAVYLCASSRMEGRETDTQYFGPGTRLTVL.

V usage is TRBV5-1 and J usage is TRBJ2-2; D is unresolved. Per the germline V gene, CDR1 is SGHRS and CDR2 is YFSETQ. V was shortened by 2 bases and J by 2 bases, with 7 bases between the two germline ends. There are 14 residues in the CDR3. CDR3 in DNA: TGCGCCAGCAGCTTCAGTATCAACACCGGGGAGCTGTTTTTT. Translation gives CASSFSINTGELFF.

The chain combines TRBV9 with TRBJ2-2; 7 bases line up with TRBD2. This CDR3 contains 17 residues. CDR1 and CDR2 from the germline V gene are SGDLS and YYNGEE. V was pared by 1 base and J by 1 base, with 7 bases of the junction left unmatched. The CDR3 loop is CASSVSLAEMNTGELFF. The CDR3 region has the DNA TGTGCCAGCAGCGTAAGTCTAGCGGAAATGAACACCGGGGAGCTGTTTTTT.

This chain joins TRBV7-9 and TRBJ2-7; 9 nucleotides match TRBD1. Germline trimming cut 4 bases from V and 3 bases from J; bases unmatched to any gene: 16. The germline V gene has CDR1 SEHNR and CDR2 FQNEAQ (reference sequence). The CDR3 length is 18 residues. The CDR3 here is CASSSSTGGVSSLYEQYF. In nucleotides, the CDR3 is TGTGCCAGCAGCTCATCGACAGGGGGGGTTAGTTCCCTCTACGAGCAGTACTTC. The complete variable domain, with remaining parts taken from reference TRBV7-9 and TRBJ2-7, reads DTGVSQNPRHKITKRGQNVTFRCDPISEHNRLYWYRQTLGQGPEFLTYFQNEAQLEKSRLLSDRFSAERPKGSFSTLEIQRTEQGDSAMYLCASSSSTGGVSSLYEQYFGPGTRLTVT.

The CDR3 DNA is TGCGCCAGCAGGGTTTTCGGCCGGACAGGGGTCAATCAGCCCCAGCATTTT. As protein: CASRVFGRTGVNQPQHF. The J gene is TRBJ1-5, the V gene TRBV5-1, with 9 bases matching TRBD1. Looked up from germline, CDR1 is SGHRS and CDR2 is YFSETQ. CDR3 length: 17 amino acids. The V gene end was trimmed by 5 bases and the J gene end by 3 bases; junction bases not matched to a gene: 12.

This clone has only one observation. V is TRBV5-8 and J is TRBJ2-1; D is perhaps TRBD2 (6 bases). The CDR3 consists of 14 residues. V gave up 4 bases and J gave up 4 bases, with 12 bases separating them. CDR1 and CDR2 (germline): SGHTS, YDEGEE. This CDR3 reads CASSPRRGYNEQFF. CDR3 bases: TGTGCCAGCAGCCCGCGACGGGGGTACAATGAGCAGTTCTTC.

The V call is TRBV5-1, the J call TRBJ1-4, with D uncertain. CDR3 length: 13 residues. Trimming left V 4 bases short and J 8 bases short, with 12 bases between. The germline V gene encodes CDR1 SGHRS and CDR2 YFSETQ. The CDR3 DNA reads as TGCGCCAGCAGCCCCCTATCCGGGGAAAAACTGTTTTTT. The encoded protein is CASSPLSGEKLFF.

This clone has only a few counts. J is TRBJ2-2 and V is TRBV19, with 11 bases matching TRBD1. CDR1 is LNHDA, CDR2 SQIVND, per germline (reference sequence). This CDR3 comprises 17 residues. The trim removed 4 bases at V and 9 bases at J, leaving 13 bases unmatched. CDR3 bases: TGTGCCAGTAGTACCCTCGCATGGACAGGGGGCCTTTGGGAGCTGTTTTTT. It codes for CASSTLAWTGGLWELFF.

This rearrangement joins TRBV5-1 to TRBJ1-2; D is unresolved. The CDR3 sequence is 12 residues long. Trimming left V 4 bases short and J 0 bases short, with 4 bases between. The germline gives CDR1 SGHRS, CDR2 YFSETQ. CDR3 in DNA: TGCGCCAGCAGCGCTACTAACTATGGCTACACCTTC. As protein: CASSATNYGYTF.

Only one count was recorded for this clone. This sequence joins TRBV28 and TRBJ2-7; tentative D call: TRBD1 (5 bases). Germline V lookup: CDR1 MDHEN, CDR2 SYDVKM. The CDR3 sequence is 13 residues long. V gave up 3 bases and J gave up 0 bases, with 6 bases separating them. This CDR3 is CASSFDSSYEQYF. CDR3 bases: TGTGCCAGCAGTTTTGACAGCTCCTACGAGCAGTACTTC.

The sample holds one count of this clone. This rearrangement joins TRBV7-2 to TRBJ1-1; tentative D call: TRBD1 (6 bases). This CDR3 comprises 12 residues. The V end was cut by 6 bases, the J end by 5 bases, with 10 bases between. In germline, CDR1 is SGHTA, CDR2 FQGNSA. CDR3 residues: CASRPQGTEAFF. As DNA, the CDR3 is TGTGCCAGCAGGCCGCAGGGGACTGAAGCTTTCTTT.

The gene calls are TRBV7-2 and TRBJ2-5; no definite D call. From germline, CDR1 is SGHTA and CDR2 FQGNSA. The CDR3 is 14 amino acids. The germline V and J ends were trimmed by 3 bases and 3 bases, with 11 bases remaining between them. The CDR3 protein is CASSLVAEEETQYF. The CDR3 DNA reads as TGTGCCAGCAGCTTGGTGGCAGAAGAAGAGACCCAGTACTTC.

J is TRBJ2-7 and V is TRBV7-9, with 9 nucleotides matching TRBD1. Trimming removed 1 base from V and 6 bases from J; junction bases left unmatched: 4. CDR1 is SEHNR, CDR2 FQNEAQ, per germline (reference sequence). The CDR3 runs 14 residues. The CDR3 reads CASSLGDRVGEQYF. The CDR3 nucleotides are TGTGCCAGCAGCTTAGGGGACAGGGTAGGCGAGCAGTACTTC.

The chain recombines TRBV7-3 with TRBJ2-1, with D possibly matching TRBD1 (5 bases). The CDR3 loop spans 13 amino acids. The V gene lost 2 bases and the J gene lost 6 bases, with 8 bases spanning the gap. Looked up from germline, CDR1 is SGHTA and CDR2 is FQGTGA. The chain's CDR3 is CASSLGAANEQFF. The CDR3 nucleotides are TGTGCCAGCAGCTTAGGGGCAGCCAATGAGCAGTTCTTC.

Concerning this clone itself: The sample holds other DNA sequences that translate to the same CDR3. The J gene is TRBJ1-2, the V gene TRBV5-6; the D gene is possibly TRBD1 (5 bases). V was cut by 2 bases and J by 3 bases, with 14 bases left in between. Germline CDR1 SGHDT, CDR2 YYEEEE. The CDR3 is 15 amino acids. CDR3 residues: CASSLGQGIYYGYTF. In DNA, the CDR3 is TGTGCCAGCAGCTTAGGGCAGGGAATATACTATGGCTACACCTTC.

J is TRBJ1-1 and V is TRBV6-5; a weak D match, TRBD1 (5 bases). Per germline, CDR1 MNHEY and CDR2 SVGAGI. V lost 0 bases to trimming and J lost 1 base, with 6 bases between them. The CDR3 extends over 14 amino acids. This CDR3 is CASSYSGRNTEAFF. The CDR3, as DNA: TGTGCCAGCAGTTACTCGGGGCGGAACACTGAAGCTTTCTTT.

CDR3 in amino acids: CASSPTRESEQYF. CDR3 coding DNA: TGTGCCAGTAGTCCGACGCGGGAGTCCGAGCAGTACTTC. The chain links TRBV19 to TRBJ2-7; 7 bases are shared with TRBD2. Germline CDR1 LNHDA, CDR2 SQIVND (reference sequence). The CDR3 runs 13 residues. After removal of 5 bases from V and 6 bases from J, the junction contained 7 bases not matched to a gene.